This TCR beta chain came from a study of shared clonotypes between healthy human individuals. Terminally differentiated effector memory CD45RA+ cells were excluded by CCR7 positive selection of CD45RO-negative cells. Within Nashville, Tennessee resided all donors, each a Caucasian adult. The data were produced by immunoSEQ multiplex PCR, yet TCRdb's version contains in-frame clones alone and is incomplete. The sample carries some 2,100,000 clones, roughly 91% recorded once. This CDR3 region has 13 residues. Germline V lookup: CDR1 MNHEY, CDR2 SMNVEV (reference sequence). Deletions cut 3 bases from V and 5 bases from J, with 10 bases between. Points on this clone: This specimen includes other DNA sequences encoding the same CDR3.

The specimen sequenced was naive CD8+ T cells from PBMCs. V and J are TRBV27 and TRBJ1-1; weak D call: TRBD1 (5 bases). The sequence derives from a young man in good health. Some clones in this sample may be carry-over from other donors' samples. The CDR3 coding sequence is TGTGCCAGCAGTTTCGGGACTTTGACTGAAGCTTTCTTT. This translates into CASSFGTLTEAFF.